The 24 T cell receptor beta chains below were found in one sample sequenced in a study of post-analysis software for immune sequencing data. Each TCR beta cDNA library carried unique molecular identifiers. Using its own MiXCR run on the PCR reads, TCRdb lists one record per CDR3 protein. The sample lists 380,000 or so distinct CDR3 sequences, roughly 36% occurring once. No antigens are known for them. Broader study findings: TRBV5-6, TRBV5-1 and TRBV20-1 were among roughly 5 TRBV segments more frequent in patients than controls.

Sequencing input: blood. These receptors were obtained from a girl aged 5 to 17 with multiple sclerosis.

In its sample, this clonotype was seen once. V usage is TRBV6-6 and J usage is TRBJ1-6, with D maybe TRBD1 (5 bases). CDR1 and CDR2 from the germline V gene are MNHNY and SVGAGI (reference sequence). The CDR3 length is 12 residues. Trimming left V 6 bases short and J 8 bases short, with 8 bases between. The CDR3 sequence: CASRIRDSPLHF. In DNA, the CDR3 is TGTGCCAGCAGAATCAGGGATTCACCCCTCCACTTT.

V usage is TRBV6-5 and J usage is TRBJ2-5; 10 positions agree with TRBD2. This CDR3 comprises 16 residues. J gave up 5 bases and V 6 bases, and 12 bases lay outside the gene matches. Germline V CDR1 and CDR2: MNHEY, SVGAGI. CDR3 nucleotide sequence: TGTGCCAGCAGAAAGACTAGCGGGTACCAAGGGGAGACCCAGTACTTC. This sequence encodes CASRKTSGYQGETQYF.

There are a few counts of this clonotype. This rearrangement joins TRBV20-1 to TRBJ1-5; tentative D call: TRBD1 (6 bases). Trimming cost V 3 bases and J 5 bases, with 11 bases left between them. The CDR3 is 13 residues long. CDR1 and CDR2 from the germline V gene are DFQATT and SNEGSKA (reference sequence). The CDR3 loop is CSASIRGYQPQHF. CDR3 DNA: TGCAGTGCTAGCATCAGGGGCTATCAGCCCCAGCATTTT.

V gene TRBV12-3 or TRBV12-4 combines with J gene TRBJ2-1, with 9 bases lining up with TRBD2. The trim removed 6 bases at V and 5 bases at J, leaving 5 bases unmatched. The CDR3 is 14 amino acids. CDR3 DNA: TGTGCCAGCAGGGATAGCGGGGGTCACAATGAGCAGTTCTTC. It yields the protein CASRDSGGHNEQFF.

This chain links TRBV28 with TRBJ1-5; D is possibly TRBD1 (5 bases). V dropped 6 bases and J dropped 6 bases, with 15 bases sitting between them. Germline CDR1 reads MDHEN; CDR2 reads SYDVKM. The CDR3 has 14 residues. The CDR3 region is CASSPPSGGQPQHF. CDR3 coding DNA: TGTGCCAGCAGCCCCCCTAGTGGGGGTCAGCCCCAGCATTTT.

This clonotype has at least ten counts. The chain has TRBV10-3 and TRBJ2-5; D uncertain. V shed 6 bases and J shed 4 bases, with 9 bases lying between them. The germline V gene encodes CDR1 ENHRY and CDR2 SYGVKD. The CDR3 runs 12 residues. CDR3 bases: TGTGCCATCAGAGGAGAGCCAGAGACCCAGTACTTC. This codes for CAIRGEPETQYF.

V gene TRBV12-3 or TRBV12-4 combines with J gene TRBJ1-1; weak D call: TRBD1 (6 bases). V was shortened by 6 bases and J by 1 base, with 12 bases between the two germline ends. This CDR3 is 14 amino acids long. CDR3 region: CASRRSTGNTEAFF. CDR3 coding DNA: TGTGCCAGCAGGAGATCGACAGGGAACACTGAAGCTTTCTTT.

This clonotype has ten or more counts. The junction shows a germline mismatch at one end, possibly a read error. The CDR3 nucleotides are TGTGCCAGCAGTTTAGGGACAGGGAATTATGGCTACACCTTC. Protein: CASSLGTGNYGYTF. The J gene is TRBJ1-2, the V gene TRBV5-1, with TRBD1 identical over 9 bases. Germline V lookup: CDR1 SGHRS, CDR2 YFSETQ. This CDR3 has 14 amino acids.

CDR3 sequence: CASSLGLSKGATDTQYF. CDR3 DNA sequence: TGTGCCAGCAGCTTAGGCCTAAGCAAGGGGGCTACGGATACGCAGTATTTT. V gene TRBV13 combines with J gene TRBJ2-3; TRBD1 matches at 7 bases. The CDR3 runs 17 residues. Germline CDR1 reads PRHDT; CDR2 reads FYEKMQ (reference sequence). The trim removed 0 bases at V and 6 bases at J, leaving 12 bases unmatched.

The chain uses TRBV12-3 or TRBV12-4 and TRBJ1-5; D remains unclear. The CDR3 covers 14 residues. Trimming cost V 6 bases and J 0 bases, with 9 bases left between them. The CDR3: CASSPQYSNQPQHF. In nucleotides, the CDR3 is TGTGCCAGCAGCCCTCAGTATAGCAATCAGCCCCAGCATTTT.

The sample holds a few counts of this clonotype. The chain links TRBV10-3 to TRBJ2-3; possibly TRBD2 for D (5 bases). This CDR3 is built from 13 residues. V was cut by 6 bases and J by 4 bases, with 11 bases left in between. Per the germline V gene, CDR1 is ENHRY and CDR2 is SYGVKD. DNA of the CDR3: TGTGCCATCAGATACCCGGGATCAGATACGCAGTATTTT. Its translation is CAIRYPGSDTQYF.

The chain is built from TRBV5-1 and TRBJ2-2; TRBD1 agrees at 7 bases. The trim removed 0 bases at V and 4 bases at J, leaving 6 bases unmatched. The germline CDR1 and CDR2 sequences are SGHRS and YFSETQ. The CDR3 extends over 16 amino acids. As DNA, the CDR3 is TGCGCCAGCAGCTTGGCCGTGACAGGGATCACCGGGGAGCTGTTTTTT. This sequence encodes CASSLAVTGITGELFF.

The table lists this clonotype with a few counts. The gene calls are TRBV12-3 or TRBV12-4 and TRBJ1-2; D not resolved. The CDR3 has 12 residues. Trimming took 7 bases from V and 5 from J, leaving 11 bases between them. CDR3 sequence (DNA): TGTGCCAGCACCCCCGGGGAGTATGGCTACACCTTC. This codes for CASTPGEYGYTF.

In this sample, this clonotype turned up a few times. The genes are TRBV27 and TRBJ1-2, with 9 positions matching TRBD1. Per germline, CDR1 MNHEY and CDR2 SMNVEV (reference sequence). Trimming at V came to 0 bases and at J to 4 bases, leaving 6 bases not matched to a gene. The CDR3 is 16 residues long. The CDR3 protein is CASSLSRDRAGYGYTF. For the CDR3, the DNA is TGTGCCAGCAGTTTATCGAGGGACAGGGCTGGCTATGGCTACACCTTC.

The table lists this clonotype with many counts. V and J are TRBV9 and TRBJ2-1; 7 nucleotides align to TRBD1. Trimming cost V 3 bases and J 8 bases; bases outside gene matches: 14. This CDR3 region has 16 residues. Germline V lookup: CDR1 SGDLS, CDR2 YYNGEE. The CDR3 region is CASSARTGDLWDEQFF. DNA of the CDR3: TGTGCCAGCAGCGCAAGAACAGGGGATCTTTGGGATGAGCAGTTCTTC. Using reference TRBV9 and TRBJ2-1 for the parts outside the CDR3, the full variable domain is DSGVTQTPKHLITATGQRVTLRCSPRSGDLSVYWYQQSLDQGLQFLIQYYNGEERAKGNILERFSAQQFPDLHSELNLSSLELGDSALYFCASSARTGDLWDEQFFGPGTRLTVL.

The chain carries TRBV12-3 or TRBV12-4 and TRBJ2-6; no definite D call. Deletions cut 8 bases from V and 2 bases from J, with 10 bases between. CDR3 length: 14 amino acids. CDR3 loop: CASERRAGANVLTF. The CDR3 DNA reads as TGTGCCAGCGAGAGACGGGCTGGGGCCAACGTCCTGACTTTC.

J is TRBJ1-2 and V is TRBV10-3; the D is unclear. The V end was cut by 2 bases, the J end by 5 bases, with 9 bases between. The CDR3 is made up of 13 amino acids. Germline assignment: CDR1 ENHRY and CDR2 SYGVKD. CDR3 coding DNA: TGTGCCATCAGTGAGGCTATTCAGTATGGCTACACCTTC. Translating gives CAISEAIQYGYTF.

This chain uses TRBV12-3 or TRBV12-4 with TRBJ2-3, with 7 bases aligning to TRBD2. This CDR3 spans 14 amino acids. V gave up 8 bases and J gave up 4 bases; unmatched junction bases: 9. The CDR3 spells CASGWWEGADTQYF. The CDR3 nucleotides read TGTGCCAGCGGATGGTGGGAGGGAGCAGATACGCAGTATTTT.

The chain employs TRBV3-1 and TRBJ2-4; D unresolved. The closer fit of TRBJ2-7 to the DNA end suggests the J call may be wrong. Germline assignment: CDR1 LGHDT and CDR2 YNNKEL (reference sequence). CDR3 size: 14 residues. CDR3 region: CASSQDPKWNEQYF. CDR3 nucleotides: TGTGCCAGCAGCCAAGACCCTAAATGGAACGAGCAGTACTTC.

This clonotype appeared many times. The V and J genes are TRBV29-1 and TRBJ2-1; D not resolved. With 3 bases removed from V and 5 bases from J, the gap between germline ends came to 8 bases. The CDR3 contains 12 residues. CDR1 and CDR2 from the germline V gene are SQVTM and ANQGSEA. The CDR3 region has the DNA TGCAGCGTTGATGCCGGTGACAATGAGCAGTTCTTC. Its protein product is CSVDAGDNEQFF.

The V and J genes are TRBV4-1 and TRBJ2-5; a weak D match, TRBD1 (5 bases). V lost 7 bases to trimming and J lost 1 base, with 16 bases between them. CDR1 MGHRA and CDR2 YSYEKL come from the germline V gene. The CDR3 totals 15 residues. The CDR3 sequence is CASTDRPGIQETQYF. The CDR3 DNA is TGCGCCAGCACCGACCGGCCAGGGATCCAAGAGACCCAGTACTTC.

The genes are TRBV4-1 and TRBJ2-5, with 9 nucleotides matching TRBD2. Germline CDR1 reads MGHRA; CDR2 reads YSYEKL. CDR3 length: 17 amino acids. With V trimmed by 0 bases and J by 5 bases, 10 bases remained unmatched. The CDR3 DNA reads as TGCGCCAGCAGCCAAGAGGATAGCGGGGGCCCGGAGGAGACCCAGTACTTC. It translates to CASSQEDSGGPEETQYF.

The J gene is TRBJ2-1, the V gene TRBV5-6; TRBD1 is a possible D gene (6 bases). This CDR3 spans 14 amino acids. Germline CDR1 SGHDT, CDR2 YYEEEE. The V gene lost 3 bases and the J gene lost 10 bases, with 17 bases spanning the gap. DNA for the CDR3: TGTGCCAGCAGCTCAGCGACAGGCCCCCGCGAGCAGTTCTTC. Translating it yields CASSSATGPREQFF. Full variable domain (outside the CDR3, taken from reference TRBV5-6 and TRBJ2-1): DAGVTQSPTHLIKTRGQQVTLRCSPKSGHDTVSWYQQALGQGPQFIFQYYEEEERQRGNFPDRFSGHQFPNYSSELNVNALLLGDSALYLCASSSATGPREQFFGPGTRLTVL.

The sample holds one count of this clonotype. As DNA, the CDR3 is TGTGCCAGCAGCTTAGGGGGACGGACAAATGAGCAGTTCTTC. Protein: CASSLGGRTNEQFF. The chain links TRBV27 to TRBJ2-1; a weak D match, TRBD1 (6 bases). Germline V gene lookup returns CDR1 MNHEY and CDR2 SMNVEV (reference sequence). The CDR3 is made up of 14 amino acids. Trimming stripped 6 bases from V and 7 bases from J, with 16 bases between.